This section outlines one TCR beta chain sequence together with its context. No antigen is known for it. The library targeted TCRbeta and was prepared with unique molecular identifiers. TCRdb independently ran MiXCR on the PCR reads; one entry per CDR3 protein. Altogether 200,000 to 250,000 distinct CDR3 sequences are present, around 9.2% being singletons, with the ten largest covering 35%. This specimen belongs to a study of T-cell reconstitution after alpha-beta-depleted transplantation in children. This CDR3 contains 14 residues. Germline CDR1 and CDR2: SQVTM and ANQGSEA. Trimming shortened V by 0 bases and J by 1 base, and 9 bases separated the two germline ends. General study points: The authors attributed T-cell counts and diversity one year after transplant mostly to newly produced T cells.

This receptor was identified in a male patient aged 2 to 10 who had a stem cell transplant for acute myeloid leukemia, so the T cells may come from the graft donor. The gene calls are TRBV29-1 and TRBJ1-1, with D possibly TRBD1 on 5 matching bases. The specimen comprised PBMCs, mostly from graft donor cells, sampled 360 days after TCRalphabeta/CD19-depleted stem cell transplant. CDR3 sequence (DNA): TGCAGCGTTGAAGAACAGGTGACGAACACTGAAGCTTTCTTT. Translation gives CSVEEQVTNTEAFF.